This entry features one TCR beta chain sequence. Its antigen is unknown. Sequencing was performed with immunoSEQ multiplex PCR; in TCRdb, only in-frame clones are kept and a portion is missing. This sample yields 25,000 to 30,000 clones, of which 73% are seen a single time; roughly 21% belongs to the top ten. The unexposed donors gave CD4+ T cells in about 2011-2019, prior to COVID-19. After ten to eleven days of culture, CD4+ T cells were isolated. As cell numbers allowed, unexposed-donor CD4+ T cells faced SARS-CoV-2 S/N and four cold-coronavirus spikes. Losses at the gene ends were 5 bases for V and 0 bases for J; bases not matched to a gene: 8. The CDR3 length is 17 residues. CDR1 is SGHRS and CDR2 is YFSETQ in the germline V gene. This specimen belongs to a study of CD4 T cells in relation to SARS-CoV-2 and coronaviruses.

This TCR was recovered from a human donor in good health. Sequenced material: CD4+ T cells from PBMCs, cultured in vitro. The rearrangement links TRBV5-1 to TRBJ2-3, with 11 bases identical to TRBD2. CDR3 loop: CASRLAGGLSSTDTQYF. CDR3 sequence (DNA): TGCGCCAGCAGGCTAGCGGGGGGCCTTTCTAGCACAGATACGCAGTATTTT.